The present T cell receptor beta chain was sequenced within a study of cytomegalovirus exposure and HLA in healthy donors. Study as a whole: There were nearly 120 million unique TCR beta sequences, drawn from approximately 180 million T cells, in an earlier analysis.

General study results and limits: The authors enumerated over 150 TCR beta chains as linked to cytomegalovirus. Productive status was seen about 87% or about 30% of the time for most TCR beta V segments in an earlier analysis.

Concerning this clone itself: Its antigen is currently unknown.

In the PCR, 60 Vbeta and 13 Jbeta primers were used. Sequenced by immunoSEQ multiplex PCR; TCRdb stores in-frame clones only, minus some. The table records some 130,000 clones, 76% of them present only once. Deletions cut 4 bases from V and 6 bases from J, with 13 bases between. Germline V gives CDR1 MNHNY, CDR2 SVGAGI (reference sequence). The CDR3 is 14 residues long. This receptor was obtained from a man in his forties or fifties in good health and CMV-seronegative. The chain carries TRBV6-6 and TRBJ2-1; the D gene is possibly TRBD2 (6 bases). Sequences were obtained from PBMCs. This CDR3 reads CASSSITSLNEQFF. CDR3 DNA sequence: TGTGCCAGCAGTTCGATAACTAGCCTCAATGAGCAGTTCTTC.